These 8 T cell receptor beta chains were sequenced from one sample in a study of blood T cells in healthy people across ages. A second 7 to 11 cycle PCR used barcoded and J-beta primers. From the 5' RACE reads, TCRdb called clonotypes with MiXCR, one entry per CDR3 protein. The repertoire holds 910,000 or so distinct CDR3 sequences, with just over 50% as singletons. Sequenced input: blood. The receptors stem from an older woman in good health.

This clonotype was observed a handful of times. The J gene is TRBJ2-1, the V gene TRBV28; the D is unclear. There are 13 residues in the CDR3. The germline gives CDR1 MDHEN, CDR2 SYDVKM. Trimming took off 5 bases at V and 4 bases at J, with 9 bases between the two ends. The CDR3 DNA follows: TGTGCCAGCAGTGTGGGCAGATACAATGAGCAGTTCTTC. Protein: CASSVGRYNEQFF.

The sample holds many counts of this clonotype. The genes are TRBV4-3 and TRBJ1-2; D possibly corresponds to TRBD1 (5 bases). Germline lookup yields CDR1 LGHNA and CDR2 YSLEER. The CDR3 is 14 residues long. The V end was cut by 1 base, the J end by 6 bases, with 12 bases between. The CDR3 DNA reads TGCGCCAGCAGCCAAGCGGGCAGGGTCAATGGCTACACCTTC. Its translation is CASSQAGRVNGYTF.

The chain has TRBV4-2 and TRBJ2-4, with D possibly matching TRBD2 (5 bases). The tail of the sequence fits TRBJ2-7 better, so the J call may be wrong. This CDR3 has 17 amino acids. CDR1 is LGHNA, CDR2 YNFKEQ, per germline. This CDR3 reads CASSLRYPSGIDYEQYF. The CDR3 coding sequence is TGTGCCAGCAGCCTCAGATATCCCTCGGGAATCGACTACGAGCAGTACTTC.

This rearrangement joins TRBV7-7 to TRBJ2-7, with 13 bases lining up with TRBD2. Trimming cost V 7 bases and J 10 bases; bases outside gene matches: 16. The germline V gene has CDR1 SSHAT and CDR2 FNYEAQ (reference sequence). This CDR3 has 16 amino acids. The DNA for the CDR3 is TGTGCCAGCACCTACGGGACTAGCGGGGCCGTCGGCTCCCAGTACTTC. It codes for CASTYGTSGAVGSQYF.

This clonotype came up a few times. CDR3 residues: CSARDKAYLYEQYF. Here the CDR3 DNA reads TGCAGTGCTAGAGATAAGGCTTATCTCTACGAGCAGTACTTC. The chain links TRBV20-1 to TRBJ2-7; D remains unclear. Trimming left V 0 bases short and J 3 bases short, with 12 bases between. CDR3 size: 14 residues. Germline CDR1 reads DFQATT; CDR2 reads SNEGSKA (reference sequence).

The gene calls are TRBV20-1 and TRBJ2-1; 8 bases map to TRBD2. Germline CDR1 DFQATT, CDR2 SNEGSKA (reference sequence). Trimming cost V 7 bases and J 0 bases; bases outside gene matches: 5. The CDR3 extends over 14 amino acids. CDR3 in DNA: TGCAGTGAACTAGCGGTAAGCTCCTACAATGAGCAGTTCTTC. Translating it yields CSELAVSSYNEQFF.

V and J are TRBV5-1 and TRBJ1-1; D not certain. The CDR3 sequence is 12 residues long. Trimming shortened V by 2 bases and J by 7 bases, and 9 bases separated the two germline ends. Germline V gives CDR1 SGHRS, CDR2 YFSETQ. In nucleotides, the CDR3 is TGCGCCAGCAGCTTAGAGTGGGGTGAAGCTTTCTTT. Its translation is CASSLEWGEAFF.

On this clonotype: At one boundary the junction diverges from the germline segment, which might be a read error. The gene calls are TRBV4-1 and TRBJ1-1; a weak D match, TRBD1 (5 bases). Germline V gene data show CDR1 as MGHRA and CDR2 as YSYEKL. This CDR3 spans 16 amino acids. The CDR3, as DNA: TGCGCCAGTAGCCATCTAGGGCGGGGGACGAACACTGAAGCTTTCTTT. This codes for CASSHLGRGTNTEAFF.